The following is a TCR beta chain sequence with its context. Produced via immunoSEQ multiplex PCR; TCRdb's table is partial and in-frame only. The data hold approximately 100,000 clones, with roughly 86% observed a single time. This CDR3 region has 13 residues. Germline V lookup: CDR1 SGDLS, CDR2 YYNGEE. With 6 bases removed from V and 4 bases from J, the gap between germline ends came to 12 bases. The source of the sample is a study of cytomegalovirus exposure and HLA in healthy donors. The clonotype comes from a woman aged 18-29 years in good health and CMV-seronegative. The chain carries TRBV9 and TRBJ2-3; D is unclear. The sample was PBMCs. CDR3 residues: CASTVSTSDTQYF. In DNA, the CDR3 is TGTGCCAGCACCGTGAGTACTTCAGATACGCAGTATTTT.